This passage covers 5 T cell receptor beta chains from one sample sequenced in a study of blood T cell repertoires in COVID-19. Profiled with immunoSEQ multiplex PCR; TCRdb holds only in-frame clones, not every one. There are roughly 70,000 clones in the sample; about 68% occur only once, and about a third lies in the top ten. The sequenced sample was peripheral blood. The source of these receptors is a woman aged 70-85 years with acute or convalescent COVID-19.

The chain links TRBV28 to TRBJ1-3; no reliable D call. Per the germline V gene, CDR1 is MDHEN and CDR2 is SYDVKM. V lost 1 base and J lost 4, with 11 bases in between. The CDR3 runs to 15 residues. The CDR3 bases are TGTGCCAGCAGTTTATCTCGGGGTCCCGGAAACACCATATATTTT. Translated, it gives CASSLSRGPGNTIYF.

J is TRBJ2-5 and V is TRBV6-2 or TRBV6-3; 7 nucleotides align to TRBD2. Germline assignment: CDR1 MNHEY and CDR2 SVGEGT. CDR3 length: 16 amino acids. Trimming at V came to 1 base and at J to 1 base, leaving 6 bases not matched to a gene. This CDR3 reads CASSYLSSGTQETQYF. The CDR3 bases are TGTGCCAGCAGTTACTTGTCTAGCGGAACCCAAGAGACCCAGTACTTC.

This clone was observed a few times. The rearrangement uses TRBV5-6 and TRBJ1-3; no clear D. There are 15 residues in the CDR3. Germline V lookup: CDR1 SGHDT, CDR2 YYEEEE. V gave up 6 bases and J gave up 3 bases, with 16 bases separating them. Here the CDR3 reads CASTQRGGLGNTIYF. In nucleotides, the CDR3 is TGTGCCAGCACGCAAAGAGGAGGGCTTGGAAACACCATATATTTT.

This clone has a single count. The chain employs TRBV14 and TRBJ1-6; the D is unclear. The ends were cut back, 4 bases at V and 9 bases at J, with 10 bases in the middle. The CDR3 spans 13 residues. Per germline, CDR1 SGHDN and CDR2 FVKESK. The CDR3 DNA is TGTGCCAGCAGCCCCCTTTACGGTTCACCCCTCCACTTT. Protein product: CASSPLYGSPLHF.

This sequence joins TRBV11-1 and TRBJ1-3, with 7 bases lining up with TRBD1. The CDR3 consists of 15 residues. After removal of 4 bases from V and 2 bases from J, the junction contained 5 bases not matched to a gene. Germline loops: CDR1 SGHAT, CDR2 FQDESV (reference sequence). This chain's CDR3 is CASSYGTVTGNTIYF. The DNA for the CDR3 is TGTGCCAGCAGCTACGGGACAGTCACTGGAAACACCATATATTTT. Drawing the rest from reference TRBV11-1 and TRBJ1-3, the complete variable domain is EAEVAQSPRYKITEKSQAVAFWCDPISGHATLYWYRQILGQGPELLVQFQDESVVDDSQLPKDRFSAERLKGVDSTLKIQPAELGDSAMYLCASSYGTVTGNTIYFGEGSWLTVV.